A selection of T cell receptor beta chains follows, all from one sample in a study of blood T cells in healthy people across ages. TCRdb fed the 5' RACE reads into MiXCR, producing one record per CDR3 protein. The sample holds around 800,000 distinct CDR3 sequences, about 53% seen once. The sequenced sample was blood. The receptors come from a man at least 80 years old in good health. CDR3s include the opening cysteine and the closing phenylalanine or tryptophan. D genes are given only for firm matches. Clone size, where shown, is once, few, many, or a class for clones that have expanded.

D gene	J gene	clone size	V gene	CDR3 length	CDR3 protein	CDR3 DNA
TRBD1	TRBJ2-3	.	TRBV29-1	16	CSVVRGQGPSTDTQYF	TGCAGCGTTGTTAGGGGACAGGGACCTAGCACAGATACGCAGTATTTT
.	TRBJ2-5	.	TRBV6-9	9	CASRKTQYF	TGTGCCAGCAGGAAGACCCAGTACTTC
.	TRBJ2-5	.	TRBV11-3	14	CASSREARAGEQYF	TGTGCCAGCAGCCGTGAGGCCAGGGCCGGTGAGCAGTACTTC
TRBD2	TRBJ2-7	.	TRBV7-2	16	CASSLALLADGDEQYF	TGTGCCAGCAGCTTAGCTCTTCTAGCGGATGGGGACGAGCAGTACTTC
.	TRBJ1-5	.	TRBV27	15	CASREQRYSNQPQHF	TGTGCCAGCAGAGAACAGAGGTATAGCAATCAGCCCCAGCATTTT
TRBD2	TRBJ2-7	.	TRBV15	16	CATSRESTSGVGKQYF	TGTGCCACCAGCAGGGAGTCGACTAGCGGAGTGGGGAAGCAGTACTTC
TRBD1	TRBJ1-1	.	TRBV7-9	14	CASSYQGGNTEAFF	TGTGCCAGCAGCTACCAGGGGGGGAACACTGAAGCTTTCTTT
.	TRBJ1-1	.	TRBV27	14	CASSLWGTNTEAFF	TGTGCCAGCAGTTTATGGGGCACGAACACTGAAGCTTTCTTT
TRBD1	TRBJ1-2	.	TRBV24-1	14	CATSDPGQGHGYTF	TGTGCCACCAGTGACCCCGGACAGGGTCATGGCTACACCTTC
.	TRBJ1-2	.	TRBV2	11	CASSIAVGYTF	TGTGCCAGCAGTATAGCGGTTGGCTACACCTTC
TRBD1	TRBJ2-5	.	TRBV12-3/TRBV12-4	15	CASRPGQGARETQYF	TGTGCCAGCAGACCGGGACAGGGGGCGCGAGAGACCCAGTACTTC
TRBD1	TRBJ2-7	few	TRBV4-1	16	CASSPLPGTGTYEQYF	TGCGCCAGCAGCCCTCTCCCCGGGACAGGGACCTACGAGCAGTACTTC
.	TRBJ1-6	.	TRBV11-2	13	CASSFTATSPLHF	TGTGCCAGCAGCTTCACGGCGACGTCACCCCTCCACTTT
.	TRBJ1-2	few	TRBV18	13	CASSPDPRSGYTF	TGTGCCAGCTCACCAGACCCCAGGAGTGGCTACACCTTC
.	TRBJ1-5	.	TRBV2	13	CASNRQDNQPQHF	TGTGCCAGCAACCGACAGGACAATCAGCCCCAGCATTTT
.	TRBJ1-1	.	TRBV5-1	14	CASSLEEGVTEAFF	TGCGCCAGCAGCTTGGAGGAGGGCGTCACTGAAGCTTTCTTT
.	TRBJ1-2	.	TRBV2	13	CASIGGWNGGYTF	TGTGCCAGCATCGGAGGTTGGAATGGCGGCTACACCTTC
TRBD2	TRBJ2-1	.	TRBV20-1	18	CSAAGTSGSHSSYNEQFF	TGCAGTGCGGCCGGGACTAGCGGGAGTCACAGCTCCTACAATGAGCAGTTCTTC
TRBD1	TRBJ2-5	few	TRBV27	14	CASSLTGDTKTQYF	TGTGCCAGCAGTTTGACAGGGGATACGAAGACCCAGTACTTC
.	TRBJ2-7	.	TRBV7-2	14	CASSLAAPANEQYF	TGTGCCAGCAGCTTAGCCGCTCCAGCAAACGAGCAGTACTTC
TRBD1	TRBJ1-2	.	TRBV12-3/TRBV12-4	13	CASSVQGTSGYTF	TGTGCCAGCAGCGTACAGGGGACCAGTGGCTACACCTTC
.	TRBJ1-1	.	TRBV5-5	14	CASSLAAGIPEAFF	TGTGCCAGCAGCTTGGCGGCAGGGATCCCTGAAGCTTTCTTT
TRBD2	TRBJ2-3	few	TRBV7-8	17	CASSRLTSGFQVDTQYF	TGTGCCAGCAGCAGACTGACTAGCGGGTTTCAAGTAGATACGCAGTATTTT
.	TRBJ2-1	.	TRBV20-1	14	CSAQGQGSYNEQFF	TGCAGTGCTCAGGGGCAGGGGTCCTACAATGAGCAGTTCTTC
.	TRBJ1-2	.	TRBV4-1	16	CASSPTTGQIVYGYTF	TGCGCCAGCAGCCCAACAACCGGGCAGATCGTTTATGGCTACACCTTC
.	TRBJ2-1	.	TRBV28	13	CASSRQPRNEQFF	TGTGCCAGCAGCCGACAGCCGAGGAATGAGCAGTTCTTC
TRBD2	TRBJ2-1	.	TRBV27	13	CASSPAGGYEQFF	TGTGCCAGCAGCCCAGCGGGAGGGTATGAGCAGTTCTTC
.	TRBJ2-7	.	TRBV6-5	13	CASSYSSGSLGYF	TGTGCCAGCAGTTACTCGAGCGGCAGTTTAGGGTACTTC
.	TRBJ2-3	.	TRBV5-1	13	CASNSGSGDTQYF	TGCGCCAGCAACTCCGGGTCTGGGGATACGCAGTATTTT
.	TRBJ1-2	.	TRBV11-2	13	CASRETGAYGYTF	TGTGCCAGCAGAGAGACAGGCGCCTATGGCTACACCTTC
.	TRBJ2-7	few	TRBV6-5	14	CASSDSGEAYEQYF	TGTGCCAGCAGTGACTCTGGGGAAGCCTACGAGCAGTACTTC
.	TRBJ2-1	.	TRBV24-1	15	CATSDRQGRGNEQFF	TGTGCCACCAGTGATCGACAGGGGAGGGGGAATGAGCAGTTCTTC
.	TRBJ2-7	.	TRBV12-3/TRBV12-4	11	CASRIGAEQYF	TGTGCCAGCAGGATAGGGGCTGAGCAGTACTTC
.	TRBJ2-1	.	TRBV7-2	13	CASSLRIYNEQFF	TGTGCCAGCAGCTTGCGAATCTACAATGAGCAGTTCTTC
.	TRBJ2-3	.	TRBV7-9	16	CASSSEGGRVYDTQYF	TGTGCCAGCAGCTCCGAAGGGGGGAGAGTTTACGATACGCAGTATTTT
.	TRBJ1-5	.	TRBV28	12	CASSTINQPQRF	TGTGCCAGCAGTACAATCAACCAGCCCCAGCGTTTT
TRBD2	TRBJ2-7	.	TRBV6-5	16	CASSYRLAGGSYEQYF	TGTGCCAGCAGTTACCGTCTAGCGGGAGGGTCCTACGAGCAGTACTTC
.	TRBJ2-4	.	TRBV2	15	CASSAPRVAKNIQYF	TGTGCCAGCAGTGCTCCGCGGGTAGCCAAAAACATTCAGTACTTC
.	TRBJ2-5	.	TRBV6-6	14	CASNPGGVGETQYF	TGTGCCAGCAACCCCGGAGGGGTAGGAGAGACCCAGTACTTC
TRBD1	TRBJ2-7	.	TRBV10-3	14	CVIRNRGTSYEQYF	TGTGTCATCAGGAACAGGGGAACCTCCTACGAGCAGTACTTC
.	TRBJ2-7	.	TRBV6-6	13	CASSTAQGLQQYF	TGTGCCAGCAGCACAGCCCAGGGACTTCAGCAGTACTTC
.	TRBJ2-5	.	TRBV4-2	15	CASSQVSGIGETQYF	TGTGCCAGCAGCCAAGTGTCAGGGATCGGGGAGACCCAGTACTTC
.	TRBJ2-7	.	TRBV28	14	CASSGGHAAAEQYF	TGTGCCAGCAGTGGAGGGCACGCGGCCGCCGAGCAGTACTTC
.	TRBJ2-3	many	TRBV20-1	17	CSARDWGGRGPSRYAYF	TGCAGTGCTAGAGATTGGGGTGGCAGGGGACCTTCCAGATACGCGTATTTT
TRBD2	TRBJ2-5	.	TRBV3-1	17	CASSQLQRTSALREQYF	TGTGCCAGCAGCCAACTCCAAAGGACTAGCGCCCTTAGGGAGCAGTACTTC
.	TRBJ2-2	few	TRBV3-1	13	CASSQTSTGELFF	TGTGCCAGCAGCCAGACTAGTACCGGGGAGCTGTTTTTT
.	TRBJ2-1	.	TRBV7-2	15	CASSLGVSATGEQFF	TGTGCCAGCAGCTTAGGGGTGAGTGCAACCGGTGAGCAGTTCTTC
TRBD2	TRBJ2-1	.	TRBV20-1	14	CSASRLAGANEQFF	TGCAGTGCTAGCCGGCTAGCGGGAGCCAATGAGCAGTTCTTC
.	TRBJ2-7	.	TRBV28	18	CASSLSQYGGGLTYEQYF	TGTGCCAGCAGTTTATCCCAATATGGGGGGGGCCTAACCTACGAGCAGTACTTC
.	TRBJ2-5	.	TRBV6-5	16	CASSYTPTSVRATQYF	TGTGCCAGCAGCTACACCCCCACGTCCGTCAGGGCAACCCAGTACTTC
.	TRBJ1-2	few	TRBV9	12	CASTRGRESHTF	TGTGCCAGCACCCGGGGCAGGGAGAGTCACACCTTC
TRBD1	TRBJ2-7	.	TRBV6-5	15	CASRRAGGLSDEQYF	TGTGCCAGCAGGAGAGCAGGGGGCCTCTCCGACGAGCAGTACTTC
TRBD1	TRBJ2-4	.	TRBV29-1	15	CSVEISTGEPNIQYF	TGCAGCGTTGAAATATCGACAGGGGAACCAAACATTCAGTACTTC
TRBD2	TRBJ2-7	few	TRBV4-1	17	CASSQPRLAGRVYEQYF	TGCGCCAGCAGCCAGCCCCGACTAGCGGGCAGGGTCTACGAGCAGTACTTC
.	TRBJ1-2	.	TRBV9	13	CASSVPGDRGYTF	TGTGCCAGCAGCGTGCCAGGGGATCGGGGCTACACCTTC
.	TRBJ1-2	once	TRBV28	14	CASNVGRGQNGYTF	TGTGCCAGCAACGTGGGACGGGGGCAAAATGGCTACACCTTC
.	TRBJ2-1	.	TRBV6-2/TRBV6-3	20	CASSYSGGGPSTLTYNEQFF	TGTGCCAGCAGTTACTCAGGGGGAGGGCCCTCGACTCTAACCTACAATGAGCAGTTCTTC
.	TRBJ1-2	few	TRBV4-1	15	CASSPFGSSNYGYTF	TGCGCCAGCAGCCCCTTTGGGAGTTCTAACTATGGCTACACCTTC
.	TRBJ2-3	.	TRBV20-1	12	CSARQLTDTQYF	TGCAGTGCTCGGCAGCTCACAGATACGCAGTATTTT